The 7 T cell receptor beta chains in this list originate from one sample, sequenced in a study of human T cells and chemical hapten exposure. The time point: patch test 1, 2 weeks after DPC sensitization. Treatment given: therapeutic diphenylcyclopropenone sensitization with weekly scalp DPC. TCRdb processed the RACE reads anew with MiXCR; each CDR3 protein has one entry. The sample consists of about 99,000 distinct CDR3 sequences, around an eighth of them appearing once. The sequences come from whole blood, collected in connection with sensitization to the hapten diphenylcyclopropenone (DPC). The receptors stem from a woman in her forties with alopecia areata. Some clones in this sample may be carry-over from other donors' samples.

This clonotype was seen a handful of times. The gene calls are TRBV30 and TRBJ2-1; 11 nucleotides match TRBD2. The length of the CDR3 is 19 residues. The J segment lost 2 bases and the V segment lost 2 bases, leaving 14 bases of the junction unmatched. Germline loops: CDR1 GTSNPN, CDR2 SVGIG (reference sequence). CDR3 loop: CAWSPSALAGDLTYNEQFF. For the CDR3, the DNA is TGTGCCTGGAGTCCCTCTGCACTAGCGGGAGACTTAACCTACAATGAGCAGTTCTTC.

This clonotype was seen only a few times. This rearrangement joins TRBV11-1 to TRBJ2-2; perhaps TRBD2 as D (6 bases). The CDR3 is 15 amino acids. Germline V gene lookup returns CDR1 SGHAT and CDR2 FQDESV (reference sequence). V lost 5 bases, J lost 9 bases, and 19 bases lay in between. The CDR3 nucleotides are TGTGCCAGCAGCCAACGGAGGGGTGTAGCCCGGGAGCTGTTTTTT. It translates to CASSQRRGVARELFF.

This clonotype occurred a few times. J is TRBJ2-1 and V is TRBV20-1, with TRBD2 matching over 10 bases. The J segment lost 9 bases and the V segment lost 5 bases, leaving 13 bases of the junction unmatched. The CDR3 totals 15 residues. The germline V gene encodes CDR1 DFQATT and CDR2 SNEGSKA (reference sequence). This chain's CDR3 is CSAVPSGRVWGEQFF. The CDR3 DNA reads as TGCAGTGCTGTCCCCAGCGGGAGGGTTTGGGGTGAGCAGTTCTTC.

This clonotype turned up a few times. The V gene is TRBV19, the J gene TRBJ1-1; TRBD1 matches 8 bases. The CDR3 has 15 amino acids. Trimming at V came to 5 bases and at J to 6 bases, leaving 11 bases not matched to a gene. The germline V gene encodes CDR1 LNHDA and CDR2 SQIVND (reference sequence). The CDR3 region is CASSPGTGAAPEAFF. The CDR3 DNA is TGTGCCAGTAGTCCGGGGACAGGAGCCGCGCCTGAAGCTTTCTTT.

The CDR3 nucleotides read TGCGCCAGCAGCTTGGCCGGGACTAGCGACGAGCAGTACTTC. Translating gives CASSLAGTSDEQYF. V is TRBV5-1 and J is TRBJ2-7; 10 bases align to TRBD2. V gave up 0 bases and J gave up 5 bases; unmatched junction bases: 2. This CDR3 comprises 14 residues. Germline lookup yields CDR1 SGHRS and CDR2 YFSETQ. Supplemented by reference TRBV5-1 and TRBJ2-7, the full variable domain reads KAGVTQTPRYLIKTRGQQVTLSCSPISGHRSVSWYQQTPGQGLQFLFEYFSETQRNKGNFPGRFSGRQFSNSRSEMNVSTLELGDSALYLCASSLAGTSDEQYFGPGTRLTVT.

This clonotype was seen only a few times. This chain uses TRBV7-9 with TRBJ1-1, with 7 positions matching TRBD1. The CDR3 covers 15 residues. V was pared by 4 bases and J by 0 bases, with 5 bases of the junction left unmatched. Germline V CDR1 and CDR2: SEHNR, FQNEAQ (reference sequence). DNA for the CDR3: TGTGCCAGCAGCTCCAAGACAGGGCTGAACACTGAAGCTTTCTTT. Protein product: CASSSKTGLNTEAFF.

This clonotype occurred many times. This chain links TRBV6-6 with TRBJ2-2; D is perhaps TRBD2 (6 bases). Germline V CDR1 and CDR2: MNHNY, SVGAGI (reference sequence). This CDR3 has 17 amino acids. Trimming took 6 bases from V and 0 from J, leaving 17 bases between them. The CDR3 DNA reads TGTGCCAGCAGCCCCTTATCGGGGGAGCCGAACACCGGGGAGCTGTTTTTT. The encoded protein is CASSPLSGEPNTGELFF.